These 7 T cell receptor beta chains originate from one sample sequenced in a study of human T cells and chemical hapten exposure. The time point is: pre-sensitization, week 0. Treatment specified: therapeutic diphenylcyclopropenone sensitization with weekly scalp DPC. MiXCR, applied by TCRdb to the RACE reads, yields one record per CDR3 protein. The sample shows 45,000 to 65,000 distinct CDR3 sequences, more than 9% of them seen only once. The sample here was whole blood, taken in connection with sensitization to the hapten diphenylcyclopropenone (DPC). These receptors were obtained from a man in his forties with alopecia areata. Some clones in this sample may be carry-over from other donors' samples.

This clonotype has at least ten counts. The chain carries TRBV18 and TRBJ2-1; 7 nucleotides agree with TRBD1. CDR1 and CDR2 from the germline V gene are KGHSH and LQKENI. The CDR3 totals 15 residues. Germline trimming cut 4 bases from V and 0 bases from J; bases unmatched to any gene: 3. The CDR3 sequence: CASSRQGTSYNEQFF. The CDR3 DNA sequence: TGTGCCAGCTCACGACAGGGAACCTCCTACAATGAGCAGTTCTTC.

The rearrangement links TRBV6-5 to TRBJ2-7, with 10 bases fitting TRBD1. The length of the CDR3 is 15 residues. With V trimmed by 5 bases and J by 2 bases, 6 bases remained unmatched. The V gene's germline CDR1 is MNHEY and CDR2 SVGAGI. CDR3 sequence: CASSPRGQGPYEQYF. The DNA of the CDR3 is TGTGCCAGCAGTCCCCGGGGACAGGGGCCCTACGAGCAGTACTTC.

This clonotype occurred a few times. The junction departs from germline at one end; a sequencing error may be responsible. This chain joins TRBV4-1 and TRBJ1-4; no firm D call. CDR1 and CDR2 (germline): MGHRA, YSYEKL. There are 12 residues in the CDR3. In nucleotides, the CDR3 is TGCGCCAGCAGTCAAGTAATGGATAAACTGTTTTTT. Amino acid sequence: CASSQVMDKLFF.

This clonotype has only a few counts. J is TRBJ2-5 and V is TRBV21-1. TRBV21-1 is a recognized pseudogene. The CDR3 totals 13 residues. CDR3 in DNA: TGTGCCAGCAGCCTACGGGACCAAGAGACCCAGTACTTC. Protein sequence: CASSLRDQETQYF.

The V and J genes are TRBV9 and TRBJ2-2; D perhaps matches TRBD1 (5 bases). Germline V lookup: CDR1 SGDLS, CDR2 YYNGEE. CDR3 size: 16 residues. The V end was cut by 0 bases, the J end by 2 bases, with 11 bases between. DNA of the CDR3: TGTGCCAGCAGCGTAGCTACAGGAACAAACACCGGGGAGCTGTTTTTT. Translation gives CASSVATGTNTGELFF.

The chain carries TRBV7-3 and TRBJ2-5; 7 nucleotides align to TRBD1. In germline, CDR1 is SGHTA, CDR2 FQGTGA. J gave up 1 base and V 5 bases, and 7 bases lay outside the gene matches. This CDR3 contains 15 residues. CDR3 bases: TGTGCCAGCAGCCGCCAGGGGGTGTCCCAAGAGACCCAGTACTTC. Encoded protein: CASSRQGVSQETQYF.

This chain joins TRBV3-1 and TRBJ1-4; TRBD1 matches at 7 bases. The germline CDR1 and CDR2 sequences are LGHDT and YNNKEL (reference sequence). J gave up 8 bases and V 8 bases, and 8 bases lay outside the gene matches. This CDR3 comprises 13 residues. Written as DNA, the CDR3 is TGTGCCAGCCTCGGCAGGGGGGAGGAAAAACTGTTTTTT. Protein sequence: CASLGRGEEKLFF. Complete variable domain (other parts from reference TRBV3-1 and TRBJ1-4): DTAVSQTPKYLVTQMGNDKSIKCEQNLGHDTMYWYKQDSKKFLKIMFSYNNKELIINETVPNRFSPKSPDKAHLNLHINSLELGDSAVYFCASLGRGEEKLFFGSGTQLSVL.